These 15 T cell receptor beta chains were all obtained from the same sample, sequenced in a study of CD8 T cells in Susac syndrome. It was with random hexamers that about 0.45 to 1 ug RNA was reverse transcribed. One entry per CDR3 protein results from TCRdb running MiXCR on the immunoSEQ multiplex PCR reads. The sample consists of approximately 210,000 distinct CDR3 sequences, about 95% of them appearing once. Sequenced input: CD4+ T cells from PBMCs. These receptors originate from a human donor with Susac syndrome.

The chain is built from TRBV9 and TRBJ1-2; 7 nucleotides line up with TRBD1. The CDR3 is made up of 14 amino acids. CDR1 is SGDLS, CDR2 YYNGEE, per germline. The V segment lost 4 bases and the J segment 6 bases; nucleotides outside the gene matches: 9. The DNA of the CDR3 is TGTGCCAGCAGCCGACAGGGCGGGCACGATGGCTACACCTTC. Its translation is CASSRQGGHDGYTF. Together with reference TRBV9 and TRBJ1-2, the CDR3 gives the full variable domain: DSGVTQTPKHLITATGQRVTLRCSPRSGDLSVYWYQQSLDQGLQFLIQYYNGEERAKGNILERFSAQQFPDLHSELNLSSLELGDSALYFCASSRQGGHDGYTFGSGTRLTVV.

This chain joins TRBV30 and TRBJ2-5; D possibly matches TRBD1 or TRBD2 (5 bases each). CDR1 is GTSNPN and CDR2 is SVGIG in the germline V gene (reference sequence). The CDR3 runs to 12 residues. V shed 8 bases and J shed 4 bases, with 14 bases lying between them. CDR3 coding DNA: TGTGCCGGGGCAGGTGAGGGAGAGACCCAGTACTTC. Its protein product is CAGAGEGETQYF.

The rearrangement uses TRBV7-2 and TRBJ2-5; maybe TRBD2 (5 bases). The CDR3 loop spans 13 amino acids. Germline lookup yields CDR1 SGHTA and CDR2 FQGNSA. V was pared by 4 bases and J by 5 bases, with 11 bases between. The CDR3 DNA follows: TGTGCCAGCAGCTCACTAGTTGCGGAGACCCAGTACTTC. Residues: CASSSLVAETQYF.

This chain links TRBV7-8 with TRBJ2-1, with 7 bases aligning to TRBD2. Germline lookup yields CDR1 SGHVS and CDR2 FQNEAQ. The CDR3 spans 13 residues. V lost 1 base and J lost 6; bases outside the gene matches: 0. In DNA, the CDR3 is TGTGCCAGCAGCTTAGGGACTAGCAATGAGCAGTTCTTC. It codes for CASSLGTSNEQFF. The variable domain in full, completed from reference TRBV7-8 and TRBJ2-1, reads GAGVSQSPRYKVAKRGQDVALRCDPISGHVSLFWYQQALGQGPEFLTYFQNEAQLDKSGLPSDRFFAERPEGSVSTLKIQRTQQEDSAVYLCASSLGTSNEQFFGPGTRLTVL.

V is TRBV30 and J is TRBJ2-2, with D hard to call. The germline CDR1 and CDR2 sequences are GTSNPN and SVGIG (reference sequence). Trimming removed 0 bases at V and 6 bases at J, with 8 bases between. The CDR3 has 13 residues. The CDR3 region is CAWSVAGAGELFF. The CDR3 nucleotides are TGTGCCTGGAGTGTCGCCGGCGCCGGGGAGCTGTTTTTT.

The V and J genes are TRBV14 and TRBJ2-1; 7 nucleotides agree with TRBD1. CDR3 length: 15 residues. Germline V gene lookup returns CDR1 SGHDN and CDR2 FVKESK. Trimming at V came to 5 bases and at J to 7 bases, leaving 11 bases not matched to a gene. CDR3 in amino acids: CASSVRDSGANEQFF. CDR3 in DNA: TGTGCCAGCAGCGTCCGGGACAGTGGAGCGAATGAGCAGTTCTTC.

The table lists this clonotype with a count of one. The gene calls are TRBV4-2 and TRBJ2-7; 7 bases line up with TRBD1. From germline, CDR1 is LGHNA and CDR2 YNFKEQ. V lost 3 bases to trimming and J lost 2 bases; unmatched junction nucleotides: 10. The CDR3 is 16 amino acids. CDR3 bases: TGTGCCAGCAGCCACCTTGGGACAGAGGCTCCCTACGAGCAGTACTTC. This translates into CASSHLGTEAPYEQYF.

The chain uses TRBV6-2 or TRBV6-3 and TRBJ2-7; D is ambiguous. The germline gives CDR1 MNHEY, CDR2 SVGEGT. CDR3 length: 15 residues. Trimming removed 6 bases at V and 1 base at J, with 16 bases between. CDR3 nucleotide sequence: TGTGCCAGCAGCCCCGGATTGGACGGATCCTACGAGCAGTACTTC. Translating gives CASSPGLDGSYEQYF.

This chain uses TRBV20-1 with TRBJ2-7; 10 nucleotides line up with TRBD2. Trimming took 2 bases from V and 4 from J; bases not matched to a gene: 2. The CDR3 length is 13 residues. The germline V gene encodes CDR1 DFQATT and CDR2 SNEGSKA (reference sequence). In nucleotides, the CDR3 is TGCAGTGCTAGACTAGCGGGGGATTACGAGCAGTACTTC. Encoded protein: CSARLAGDYEQYF.

A word on this clonotype: At one of its ends the junction is not consistent with the germline gene, which may arise from a read error. This chain uses TRBV7-7 with TRBJ2-3, with TRBD1 matching over 12 bases. CDR3 length: 14 amino acids. The germline CDR1 and CDR2 sequences are SSHAT and FNYEAQ (reference sequence). This CDR3 reads CASSSGQGADTQYF. Written as DNA, the CDR3 is TGTGCTAGCAGCTCGGGACAGGGGGCGGATACGCAGTATTTT.

The chain combines TRBV6-1 with TRBJ2-5; 10 nucleotides line up with TRBD2. The CDR3 has 16 amino acids. The germline gives CDR1 MNHNS, CDR2 SASEGT. Germline trimming cut 5 bases from V and 3 bases from J; bases unmatched to any gene: 9. The CDR3 sequence is CASSPAGTSDEETQYF. CDR3 nucleotide sequence: TGTGCCAGCAGTCCCGCCGGGACTAGCGACGAAGAGACCCAGTACTTC.

V usage is TRBV5-1 and J usage is TRBJ2-7, with TRBD1 identical over 9 bases. J gave up 0 bases and V 0 bases, and 1 base lay outside the gene matches. The CDR3 length is 15 residues. Germline-derived CDR1 and CDR2 are SGHRS and YFSETQ. CDR3 sequence (DNA): TGCGCCAGCAGCTTGGAACAGGGGGCCTCCTACGAGCAGTACTTC. Translated: CASSLEQGASYEQYF.

This rearrangement joins TRBV19 to TRBJ2-2; the D call may be TRBD1 or TRBD2 (5 bases each). The germline gives CDR1 LNHDA, CDR2 SQIVND (reference sequence). The CDR3 extends over 14 amino acids. The V end lost 6 bases, the J end lost 3 bases, and 11 bases lay between the germline ends. This CDR3 is CASRPGPDTGELFF. The CDR3 nucleotides are TGTGCCAGTAGACCGGGACCGGACACCGGGGAGCTGTTTTTT.

The rearrangement uses TRBV5-4 and TRBJ2-7, with TRBD1 matching over 7 bases. With 3 bases clipped from V and 3 bases from J, the junction kept 6 bases outside the gene matches. There are 14 residues in the CDR3. CDR1 is SGHNT, CDR2 YYREEE, per germline (reference sequence). The CDR3 here is CASSSPTGNYEQYF. The CDR3 DNA reads TGTGCCAGCAGCTCACCGACAGGGAACTACGAGCAGTACTTC.

The chain carries TRBV4-3 and TRBJ1-2; D gene uncertain. CDR1 is LGHNA, CDR2 YSLEER, per germline. CDR3 length: 14 residues. V lost 0 bases and J 8 bases, leaving 13 bases between the germline ends. The CDR3 loop reads CASSQDLWSLGYTF. The CDR3 DNA sequence: TGCGCCAGCAGCCAAGACCTGTGGTCCTTAGGCTACACCTTC.